This TCR beta chain is from a study of a mutant IDH1 vaccine in newly diagnosed glioma. Study in general: Treated patients comprised about 60% males and about 38% females, mean age roughly 44 years. Those enrolled had earlier been treated with radiotherapy, temozolomide, or both, mostly both.

A remark on this clone: Its antigen remains unidentified.

Germline CDR1 and CDR2: SGHAT and FQDESV (reference sequence). This CDR3 has 14 amino acids. V gave up 1 base and J gave up 8 bases, with 14 bases separating them. Sequencing used immunoSEQ multiplex PCR; TCRdb keeps in-frame clones, though not all of them. The data contain approximately 60,000 clones, around 83% of them seen just once; the ten biggest clones take up 3.8%. Time point reported: week 47, end of study. In every dose of vaccine, 300 ug of mutant IDH1 20-mer peptide was given alongside topical imiquimod. This sequence originates from a man under 40 with glioma. The V and J genes are TRBV11-1 and TRBJ1-2; D unresolved. Here the sequenced sample was PBMCs, taken from a glioma patient whose treatment included an IDH1 peptide vaccine. This chain's CDR3 is CASSLVGGSEGYTF. The CDR3, as DNA: TGTGCCAGCAGCTTAGTGGGAGGCTCGGAGGGCTACACCTTC.